This TCR beta chain stems from a study of OX40 agonist ivuxolimab in advanced cancers. Study-wide background: Intravenous ivuxolimab at 0.01 to 10 mg/kg was given to patients every 2 weeks. Eligibility admitted prior anti-PD-1, anti-PD-L1 or anti-CTLA-4 therapy; about 42% had some. Study findings and constraints: In the 0.1 to 3.0 mg/kg range, CD4+ and CD8+ blood T cells had expanded clonally by week 6.

This clone was found once. The target antigen is unknown. V lost 1 base and J lost 4; bases outside the gene matches: 22. The CDR3 totals 21 residues. The germline V gene encodes CDR1 LNHNV and CDR2 YYDKDF (reference sequence). Enrollment shut out patients with autoimmune disease history or systemic immunosuppression. Method: immunoSEQ multiplex PCR; TCRdb's copy keeps in-frame clones and lacks some. The sample records more than 55,000 clones, more than 75% being singletons. The starting material was CD4+ or CD8+ T cells sorted from blood, obtained in a trial of the OX40 agonist ivuxolimab. The rearrangement uses TRBV15 and TRBJ2-5; 9 bases line up with TRBD2. This receptor was identified in an adult with an advanced solid tumor such as melanoma, head and neck, liver or kidney cancer. CDR3 sequence reads: CATSRGGGWREGRRWRETQYF. DNA for the CDR3: TGTGCCACCAGCAGAGGAGGAGGGTGGCGGGAGGGCCGAAGATGGCGAGAGACCCAGTACTTC.